What follows are 27 T cell receptor beta chains derived from one specimen sequenced in a study of blood T cell repertoires in COVID-19. Measured with immunoSEQ multiplex PCR; TCRdb has only the in-frame clones, and not every one. The sample has some 150,000 clones, about 87% seen once. Material: peripheral blood. All receptors come from a woman between 40 and 55 years old with acute or convalescent COVID-19.

This chain uses TRBV6-2 or TRBV6-3 with TRBJ1-1, with no clear D. The germline V gene encodes CDR1 MNHEY and CDR2 SVGEGT. V was clipped by 7 bases and J by 0 bases, with 15 bases between them. This CDR3 has 15 residues. The CDR3 reads CASIPSVPMNTEAFF. The DNA for the CDR3 is TGTGCCAGCATCCCTAGCGTCCCTATGAACACTGAAGCTTTCTTT.

The rearrangement uses TRBV29-1 and TRBJ1-2; D might be TRBD1 (5 bases). Deletions cut 7 bases from V and 1 base from J, with 16 bases between. This CDR3 spans 14 amino acids. In germline, CDR1 is SQVTM, CDR2 ANQGSEA. CDR3 residues: CSDEGARGNYGYTF. CDR3 coding DNA: TGCAGCGACGAAGGCGCAAGGGGTAACTATGGCTACACCTTC.

The table lists this clone with a count of one. The rearrangement links TRBV6-6 to TRBJ2-1, with D possibly being TRBD1 (6 bases). Trimming pared 2 bases from V and 2 bases from J, leaving 13 bases between. CDR3 length: 16 residues. In germline, CDR1 is MNHNY, CDR2 SVGAGI (reference sequence). CDR3: CASSYPTGTPYNEQFF. The DNA of the CDR3 is TGTGCCAGCAGTTACCCTACAGGGACCCCCTACAATGAGCAGTTCTTC.

This clone was detected once. J is TRBJ2-1 and V is TRBV6-5, with 9 bases fitting TRBD1. Looked up from germline, CDR1 is MNHEY and CDR2 is SVGAGI. The CDR3 extends over 14 amino acids. Trimming removed 0 bases from V and 9 bases from J; junction bases left unmatched: 3. The CDR3 protein is CASSYSLDRGEQFF. The CDR3 DNA follows: TGTGCCAGCAGTTACTCTCTGGACAGGGGTGAGCAGTTCTTC.

The CDR3 loop is CASSLNALSVHGYTF. CDR3 DNA sequence: TGTGCCAGCAGCTTAAATGCCCTCTCGGTACATGGCTACACCTTC. The rearrangement joins TRBV7-2 to TRBJ1-2; D uncertain. Germline V gene sequence: CDR1 SGHTA, CDR2 FQGNSA. The CDR3 extends over 15 amino acids. The germline V and J ends were trimmed by 2 bases and 6 bases, with 16 bases remaining between them.

V gene TRBV5-6 combines with J gene TRBJ1-2, with D unclear. Germline V lookup: CDR1 SGHDT, CDR2 YYEEEE. There are 13 residues in the CDR3. V lost 0 bases, J lost 3 bases, and 6 bases lay in between. The CDR3 spells CASSLVADYGYTF. The CDR3 coding sequence is TGTGCCAGCAGCTTGGTGGCGGACTATGGCTACACCTTC.

V gene TRBV27 combines with J gene TRBJ2-2; 7 bases align to TRBD1. The CDR3 is 14 residues long. The germline CDR1 and CDR2 sequences are MNHEY and SMNVEV (reference sequence). The junction had 5 bases not matched to a gene; V was cut back by 4 bases and J by 6 bases. Here the CDR3 reads CASSSEQGSGELFF. CDR3 bases: TGTGCCAGCAGTTCAGAACAGGGGTCCGGGGAGCTGTTTTTT.

The chain links TRBV18 to TRBJ1-4; D is unclear. V shed 6 bases and J shed 0 bases, with 11 bases lying between them. Germline assignment: CDR1 KGHSH and CDR2 LQKENI. CDR3 length equals 15 residues. The CDR3, as DNA: TGTGCCAGCTCCCCTTCAGGCACAACTAATGAAAAACTGTTTTTT. Translating it yields CASSPSGTTNEKLFF.

The CDR3 region has the DNA TGTGCCAGCAGTCTGGGACAGGGGTGGGGCTCACCCCTCCACTTT. This gives the protein CASSLGQGWGSPLHF. The chain employs TRBV27 and TRBJ1-6; 10 bases match TRBD1. The CDR3 extends over 15 amino acids. The V and J ends lost 5 bases and 10 bases, in that order; junction bases with no gene match: 8. Germline V gives CDR1 MNHEY, CDR2 SMNVEV (reference sequence).

Concerning this clone: The missing conserved phenylalanine or tryptophan at the end of this CDR3 makes a read error likely. The limits of the CDR3 on the DNA are not certain, so only TCRdb's listed CDR3 is given. This chain joins TRBV6-5 and TRBJ2-7; TRBD2, the table's D call, was not compared with the DNA. CDR1 and CDR2 (germline): MNHEY, SVGAGI. The CDR3 extends over 12 residues, inclusive of both ends. The CDR3 sequence: CASRMNGLEEAL.

V gene TRBV7-3 combines with J gene TRBJ2-6; D gene unclear. The length of the CDR3 is 15 residues. The V gene's germline CDR1 is SGHTA and CDR2 FQGTGA. Trimming pared 5 bases from V and 0 bases from J, leaving 8 bases between. This chain's CDR3 is CASSPRYSGANVLTF. The CDR3 nucleotides are TGTGCCAGCAGCCCGCGGTACTCTGGGGCCAACGTCCTGACTTTC.

The chain joins TRBV5-4 to TRBJ1-1; TRBD1 matches 7 bases. After removal of 2 bases from V and 5 bases from J, the junction contained 3 bases not matched to a gene. The CDR3 is 13 amino acids. In germline, CDR1 is SGHNT, CDR2 YYREEE (reference sequence). CDR3 in DNA: TGTGCCAGCAGCTTTTCAGGGGGAACTGAAGCTTTCTTT. Amino acid sequence: CASSFSGGTEAFF.

This chain uses TRBV6-2 or TRBV6-3 with TRBJ1-1, with D hard to call. Germline values: CDR1 MNHEY, CDR2 SVGEGT. Trimming removed 0 bases from V and 4 bases from J, with 15 bases in between. The CDR3 runs to 16 residues. The chain's CDR3 is CASSYSPRRRGTEAFF. Written as DNA, the CDR3 is TGTGCCAGCAGTTACTCCCCTCGGCGACGAGGCACTGAAGCTTTCTTT.

CDR3: CASSDSASSTDTQYF. CDR3 in DNA: TGTGCCAGCAGTGACTCTGCGTCCTCCACAGATACGCAGTATTTT. The chain links TRBV6-4 to TRBJ2-3, with unresolved D. The germline V gene has CDR1 MRHNA and CDR2 SNTAGT. Trimming took off 0 bases at V and 2 bases at J, with 9 bases between the two ends. The CDR3 runs to 15 residues.

The chain carries TRBV3-1 (or the pseudogene TRBV3-2) and TRBJ1-1, with 9 bases aligning to TRBD1. With V trimmed by 5 bases and J by 6 bases, 10 bases remained unmatched. The CDR3 covers 15 residues. The V gene's germline CDR1 is LGHDT and CDR2 YNNKEL (reference sequence). The CDR3 is CASSFPGTGLPEAFF. In nucleotides, the CDR3 is TGTGCCAGCAGCTTCCCCGGGACAGGGCTGCCTGAAGCTTTCTTT.

The chain carries TRBV6-2 or TRBV6-3 and TRBJ1-5; TRBD1 aligns across 8 bases. The CDR3 runs to 15 residues. J gave up 4 bases and V 2 bases, and 4 bases lay outside the gene matches. Germline V lookup: CDR1 MNHEY, CDR2 SVGEGT. CDR3 coding DNA: TGTGCCAGCAGTTACCGGACAGGGCTAAATCAGCCCCAGCATTTT. It is translated as CASSYRTGLNQPQHF.

The chain links TRBV6-5 to TRBJ1-6; D is uncertain. The V end was cut by 0 bases, the J end by 7 bases, with 4 bases between. The CDR3 is made up of 13 amino acids. CDR1 is MNHEY, CDR2 SVGAGI, per germline. The CDR3 is CASSYSENSPLHF. The CDR3, as DNA: TGTGCCAGCAGTTACTCGGAGAATTCACCCCTCCACTTT.

The chain combines TRBV28 with TRBJ1-6; 10 nucleotides line up with TRBD1. Germline V gene data show CDR1 as MDHEN and CDR2 as SYDVKM. V was clipped by 11 bases and J by 9 bases; unmatched bases: 7. This CDR3 contains 13 residues. CDR3 sequence: CASRGTGASPLHF. DNA of the CDR3: TGTGCCTCCAGGGGGACAGGGGCTTCACCCCTCCACTTT.

J is TRBJ2-7 and V is TRBV4-3, with 11 bases identical to TRBD2. This CDR3 has 17 amino acids. V gave up 0 bases and J gave up 4 bases; unmatched junction bases: 8. Per germline, CDR1 LGHNA and CDR2 YSLEER. The CDR3 here is CASSQESLAGGPYEQYF. The CDR3 nucleotides read TGCGCCAGCAGCCAAGAGTCGCTAGCGGGAGGACCTTACGAGCAGTACTTC.

This CDR3 reads CASSHGTGQYEQYF. CDR3 nucleotides: TGTGCCAGCAGCCACGGGACAGGGCAATACGAGCAGTACTTC. The chain recombines TRBV6-5 with TRBJ2-7; TRBD1 matches 9 bases. V trimming: 6 bases; J trimming: 4 bases; junction bases outside the gene matches: 7. The germline CDR1 and CDR2 sequences are MNHEY and SVGAGI. The CDR3 is 14 amino acids.

For this clone: At one of its ends the junction is not consistent with the germline gene, which may arise from a read error. The V and J genes are TRBV7-2 and TRBJ1-1, with 7 bases matching TRBD1. Germline-derived CDR1 and CDR2 are SGHTA and FQGNSA. The CDR3 runs 13 residues. CDR3 nucleotide sequence: TGTGCCAGCAGATTAGGAAGGGACAGCCAAGCTTTCTTT. It encodes CASRLGRDSQAFF.

The chain recombines TRBV5-4 with TRBJ2-7, with TRBD1 matching over 8 bases. This CDR3 has 16 amino acids. CDR1 and CDR2 from the germline V gene are SGHNT and YYREEE (reference sequence). J gave up 0 bases and V 1 base, and 6 bases lay outside the gene matches. CDR3 sequence (DNA): TGTGCCAGCAGCTTGCCAGGGGGCCCAAGCTCCTACGAGCAGTACTTC. Translating gives CASSLPGGPSSYEQYF.

V is TRBV2 and J is TRBJ1-1; TRBD1 aligns across 7 bases. Germline-derived CDR1 and CDR2 are SNHLY and FYNNEI. This CDR3 comprises 12 residues. Trimming took 10 bases from V and 4 from J; bases not matched to a gene: 6. Here the CDR3 reads CATTGEATEAFF. The CDR3 DNA reads as TGTGCCACCACAGGGGAGGCCACTGAAGCTTTCTTT.

This clone was observed a single time. This chain links TRBV27 with TRBJ2-1, with D maybe TRBD2 (6 bases). Trimming took off 6 bases at V and 10 bases at J, with 22 bases between the two ends. Germline assignment: CDR1 MNHEY and CDR2 SMNVEV (reference sequence). The CDR3 runs to 15 residues. This chain's CDR3 is CASSRTIGTLLEQFF. DNA of the CDR3: TGTGCCAGCAGCCGGACTATCGGGACTCTTTTGGAGCAGTTCTTC.

The chain has TRBV27 and TRBJ1-2; 7 bases are a match to TRBD1. The CDR3 extends over 15 amino acids. Germline CDR1 is MNHEY and CDR2 is SMNVEV (reference sequence). The V segment lost 0 bases and the J segment 6 bases; nucleotides outside the gene matches: 7. CDR3 DNA sequence: TGTGCCAGCAGTTTATCTCAAGCAGGGGGAGATGGCTACACCTTC. It is translated as CASSLSQAGGDGYTF.

The chain is built from TRBV2 and TRBJ1-3; 10 nucleotides align to TRBD1. Germline-derived CDR1 and CDR2 are SNHLY and FYNNEI. V gave up 8 bases and J gave up 0 bases; unmatched junction bases: 10. The CDR3 sequence is 17 residues long. The CDR3 protein is CASRTGGTLSSGNTIYF. Here the CDR3 DNA reads TGTGCCAGCCGGACAGGGGGGACCCTCAGCTCTGGAAACACCATATATTTT.

Concerning this clone: Other DNA sequences in this specimen translate into the identical CDR3. The rearrangement joins TRBV27 to TRBJ1-1; a possible D gene is TRBD1 (6 bases). This CDR3 contains 15 residues. Trimming left V 4 bases short and J 0 bases short, with 12 bases between. Germline values: CDR1 MNHEY, CDR2 SMNVEV (reference sequence). Here the CDR3 reads CASSSLQGMNTEAFF. As DNA, the CDR3 is TGTGCCAGCAGTTCCCTACAGGGAATGAACACTGAAGCTTTCTTT.